This entry lists 32 T cell receptor beta chains sequenced from one sample in a study of sequential checkpoint blockade in melanoma. Measured with immunoSEQ multiplex PCR; TCRdb has only the in-frame clones, and not every one. The sample records approximately 34,000 clones, 84% being singletons. Treatment reported: randomized to nivolumab then ipilimumab (arm A) or the reverse (arm B). The source material was CD8+ T cells sorted from blood (inferred from file names), sampled from a patient given nivolumab and ipilimumab in sequence. The receptor source for this set is a human donor with melanoma.

The chain is built from TRBV10-3 and TRBJ2-7, with 11 nucleotides matching TRBD1. Germline loops: CDR1 ENHRY, CDR2 SYGVKD. V gave up 7 bases and J gave up 5 bases; unmatched junction bases: 10. The CDR3 is 15 residues long. The CDR3 sequence is CAITNGQGAWDEQYF. The CDR3 nucleotides read TGTGCCATCACCAACGGACAGGGGGCTTGGGACGAGCAGTACTTC.

The genes are TRBV11-2 and TRBJ2-7; D is possibly TRBD1 (5 bases). V was cut by 8 bases and J by 1 base, with 15 bases left in between. Germline V CDR1 and CDR2: SGHAT, FQNNGV. The CDR3 spans 14 residues. This CDR3 is CASVPGHASYEQYF. In nucleotides, the CDR3 is TGTGCCAGCGTTCCCGGACACGCGTCCTACGAGCAGTACTTC.

The chain recombines TRBV28 with TRBJ2-7; tentatively, D is TRBD1 (5 bases). The CDR3 runs to 14 residues. Trimming removed 4 bases at V and 4 bases at J, with 14 bases between. Germline CDR1 MDHEN, CDR2 SYDVKM. In DNA form, the CDR3 reads TGTGCCAGCAGTTCCTGGGGCAGGGCTTACGAGCAGTACTTC. It codes for CASSSWGRAYEQYF.

This sequence joins TRBV5-1 and TRBJ2-5; D perhaps matches TRBD2 (7 bases). CDR3 length equals 14 residues. V was pared by 4 bases and J by 4 bases, with 14 bases between. Germline CDR1 SGHRS, CDR2 YFSETQ. The CDR3 loop reads CASSLGGGGETQYF. The CDR3, as DNA: TGCGCCAGCAGCCTCGGAGGGGGGGGAGAGACCCAGTACTTC.

In this sample, this clone turned up a few times. Here the CDR3 reads CASSDYTAREGAQYF. The CDR3 nucleotides read TGTGCCAGCAGTGATTACACTGCCAGGGAGGGCGCCCAGTACTTC. This chain connects TRBV2 to TRBJ2-5, with 7 bases identical to TRBD2. Germline V gene sequence: CDR1 SNHLY, CDR2 FYNNEI. The J segment lost 9 bases and the V segment lost 3 bases, leaving 13 bases of the junction unmatched. The CDR3 loop spans 15 amino acids. The entire variable domain, with the rest obtained from reference TRBV2 and TRBJ2-5, is as follows: EPEVTQTPSHQVTQMGQEVILRCVPISNHLYFYWYRQILGQKVEFLVSFYNNEISEKSEIFDDQFSVERPDGSNFTLKIRSTKLEDSAMYFCASSDYTAREGAQYFGPGTRLLVL.

The J gene is TRBJ1-6, the V gene TRBV30; D uncertain. Germline loops: CDR1 GTSNPN, CDR2 SVGIG (reference sequence). The CDR3 is made up of 15 amino acids. The V end lost 0 bases, the J end lost 0 bases, and 6 bases lay between the germline ends. The DNA for the CDR3 is TGTGCCTGGAGTGTACAGAGCTCCTATAATTCACCCCTCCACTTT. It yields the protein CAWSVQSSYNSPLHF.

The chain uses TRBV5-1 and TRBJ2-7; perhaps TRBD1 as D (5 bases). CDR3 size: 14 residues. Germline loops: CDR1 SGHRS, CDR2 YFSETQ. V was shortened by 0 bases and J by 5 bases, with 12 bases between the two germline ends. DNA for the CDR3: TGCGCCAGCAGCTTGGGGGTAGGGGATGACGAGCAGTACTTC. Protein sequence: CASSLGVGDDEQYF.

This chain joins TRBV10-3 and TRBJ2-5, with 12 bases identical to TRBD2. The CDR3 totals 17 residues. Germline V gene data show CDR1 as ENHRY and CDR2 as SYGVKD. V lost 2 bases and J lost 1; bases outside the gene matches: 5. The chain's CDR3 is CAISEELAGGPQETQYF. CDR3 DNA: TGTGCCATCAGTGAGGAGCTAGCGGGGGGGCCCCAAGAGACCCAGTACTTC.

The chain links TRBV9 to TRBJ2-2, with D perhaps TRBD2 (6 bases). Trimming removed 3 bases at V and 5 bases at J, with 17 bases between. Germline V gene data show CDR1 as SGDLS and CDR2 as YYNGEE. The CDR3 covers 16 residues. The CDR3 is CASSARTGEDTGELFF. Here the CDR3 DNA reads TGTGCCAGCAGCGCCCGAACGGGAGAGGATACCGGGGAGCTGTTTTTT.

The rearrangement links TRBV7-6 to TRBJ1-4, with D hard to call. The germline CDR1 and CDR2 sequences are SGHVS and FNYEAQ. This CDR3 region has 14 residues. V lost 1 base and J lost 5, with 8 bases in between. The CDR3 DNA sequence: TGTGCCAGCAGCTTAGGGCAAGAAAATGAAAAACTGTTTTTT. Translated: CASSLGQENEKLFF.

This sequence joins TRBV7-6 and TRBJ2-7; 7 bases agree with TRBD2. V was pared by 5 bases and J by 2 bases, with 12 bases of the junction left unmatched. The CDR3 is 16 amino acids. Germline V gene data show CDR1 as SGHVS and CDR2 as FNYEAQ. The CDR3 DNA reads TGTGCCAGCAGCCCGGCGGGAGCGGGGACCCCCTACGAGCAGTACTTC. Translation: CASSPAGAGTPYEQYF.

V usage is TRBV13 and J usage is TRBJ1-1; a weak D match, TRBD1 (6 bases). Between the trimmed V and J ends, which lost 2 bases and 8 bases, there was a span of 21 bases. The germline V gene has CDR1 PRHDT and CDR2 FYEKMQ (reference sequence). This CDR3 is 16 amino acids long. This CDR3 is CASSLSQGWGIPEAFF. Written as DNA, the CDR3 is TGTGCCAGCAGCTTAAGTCAGGGGTGGGGTATTCCAGAAGCTTTCTTT.

The genes are TRBV29-1 and TRBJ2-1, with TRBD1 matching 8 bases. CDR1 is SQVTM, CDR2 ANQGSEA, per germline. Germline trimming cut 3 bases from V and 2 bases from J; bases unmatched to any gene: 6. The CDR3 runs to 15 residues. CDR3 region: CSVESQGATYNEQFF. The CDR3 DNA follows: TGCAGCGTTGAGAGTCAGGGGGCGACCTACAATGAGCAGTTCTTC.

V gene TRBV7-6 combines with J gene TRBJ2-1; 7 nucleotides agree with TRBD2. This CDR3 has 17 amino acids. Germline assignment: CDR1 SGHVS and CDR2 FNYEAQ. V shed 1 base, J shed 3 bases, and the junction held 9 bases outside the gene matches. The CDR3 DNA is TGTGCCAGCAGCTTAGTGCCGCAGCGGGACCTCTACAATGAGCAGTTCTTC. Translating it yields CASSLVPQRDLYNEQFF.

The chain has TRBV5-1 and TRBJ2-1; TRBD2 agrees at 8 bases. V lost 4 bases to trimming and J lost 6 bases; unmatched junction nucleotides: 12. Germline V gene sequence: CDR1 SGHRS, CDR2 YFSETQ. The CDR3 length is 16 residues. This CDR3 reads CASSIASGGPVNEQFF. The CDR3 coding sequence is TGCGCCAGCAGCATAGCTTCGGGGGGGCCGGTCAATGAGCAGTTCTTC.

The chain combines TRBV19 with TRBJ2-5; D is undetermined. The closer fit of TRBJ2-7 to the DNA end suggests the J call may be wrong. The CDR3 spans 14 residues. Germline CDR1 is LNHDA and CDR2 is SQIVND (reference sequence). The CDR3 coding sequence is TGTGCCAGTAGTATTAGTTCCAGCGACTACGAGCAGTACTTC. Translated: CASSISSSDYEQYF.

V is TRBV15 and J is TRBJ2-7, with 9 bases aligning to TRBD1. In germline, CDR1 is LNHNV, CDR2 YYDKDF (reference sequence). This CDR3 has 17 amino acids. V shed 0 bases and J 4 bases; nucleotides not matched to a gene: 10. The CDR3 DNA follows: TGTGCCACCAGCAGAGATCGGCCCGGGACAGGGAAATACGAGCAGTACTTC. Translated: CATSRDRPGTGKYEQYF.

J is TRBJ2-2 and V is TRBV30, with D perhaps TRBD1 (6 bases). CDR1 and CDR2 from the germline V gene are GTSNPN and SVGIG (reference sequence). V lost 0 bases, J lost 6 bases, and 11 bases lay in between. The CDR3 consists of 14 residues. CDR3 region: CAWSVGGWPGELFF. CDR3 nucleotides: TGTGCCTGGAGTGTAGGGGGTTGGCCCGGGGAGCTGTTTTTT.

The chain carries TRBV14 and TRBJ2-5, with TRBD1 identical over 9 bases. There are 13 residues in the CDR3. The V gene end was trimmed by 5 bases and the J gene end by 4 bases; junction bases not matched to a gene: 2. Germline V gene data show CDR1 as SGHDN and CDR2 as FVKESK. CDR3: CASSEQGAETQYF. The CDR3 DNA is TGTGCCAGCAGCGAACAGGGGGCAGAGACCCAGTACTTC.

The chain has TRBV7-9 and TRBJ2-2; D is uncertain. V was trimmed by 1 base and J by 4 bases, leaving 7 bases between them. The CDR3 consists of 14 residues. Germline values: CDR1 SEHNR, CDR2 FQNEAQ (reference sequence). The CDR3 loop is CASSLVLSTGELFF. In DNA, the CDR3 is TGTGCCAGCAGCTTAGTCCTCAGCACCGGGGAGCTGTTTTTT.

The chain carries TRBV28 and TRBJ1-5; the D is unclear. The germline CDR1 and CDR2 sequences are MDHEN and SYDVKM. This CDR3 region has 15 residues. V dropped 5 bases and J dropped 4 bases, with 15 bases sitting between them. CDR3 DNA: TGTGCCAGCAGTCCTTACCTACGGTCAAATCAGCCCCAGCATTTT. It codes for CASSPYLRSNQPQHF.

This clone was counted once. The chain is built from TRBV6-6 and TRBJ2-7; D perhaps matches TRBD2 (5 bases). This CDR3 spans 15 amino acids. Germline CDR1 MNHNY, CDR2 SVGAGI (reference sequence). Trimming stripped 0 bases from V and 4 bases from J, with 13 bases between. The CDR3 DNA reads as TGTGCCAGCAGTTACTCGAGCGGAGAGTTTTACGAGCAGTACTTC. It is translated as CASSYSSGEFYEQYF.

The chain combines TRBV7-4 with TRBJ2-4; D gene ambiguous. The CDR3 runs to 15 residues. Trimming cost V 3 bases and J 0 bases, with 9 bases left between them. Germline CDR1 reads SGHVT; CDR2 reads SQSDAQ. The CDR3 loop is CASSFGRIAKNIQYF. The CDR3 coding sequence is TGTGCCAGCAGCTTTGGCAGAATAGCCAAAAACATTCAGTACTTC.

A single count supports this clone. The rearrangement joins TRBV4-1 to TRBJ1-1; D call uncertain. Germline CDR1 is MGHRA and CDR2 is YSYEKL. V dropped 1 base and J dropped 3 bases, with 6 bases sitting between them. The CDR3 loop spans 13 amino acids. In DNA form, the CDR3 reads TGCGCCAGCAGCCAAGTCCAGTACACTGAAGCTTTCTTT. This encodes CASSQVQYTEAFF.

The chain couples TRBV7-9 to TRBJ2-5; D possibly corresponds to TRBD1 (5 bases). Trimming took 1 base from V and 2 from J, leaving 14 bases between them. Germline CDR1 reads SEHNR; CDR2 reads FQNEAQ (reference sequence). The CDR3 spans 16 residues. CDR3 loop: CASSLVGGAGQETQYF. The CDR3 DNA reads as TGTGCCAGCAGCTTAGTGGGTGGGGCAGGGCAAGAGACCCAGTACTTC.

This clone came up once. This chain connects TRBV29-1 to TRBJ2-1, with TRBD1 matching over 8 bases. The junction had 9 bases not matched to a gene; V was cut back by 7 bases and J by 13 bases. The CDR3 covers 11 residues. Germline assignment: CDR1 SQVTM and CDR2 ANQGSEA. Written as DNA, the CDR3 is TGCAGCGCTAACACCGGACAGGGTCAGTTCTTC. The encoded protein is CSANTGQGQFF.

The chain uses TRBV21-1 and TRBJ2-4; the D call of TRBD1 is as the table states it, not checked on the DNA. TRBV21-1 is assigned pseudogene status. The CDR3 spans 17 residues. The CDR3 region is CASRTQMLQQRKNIQYF. DNA for the CDR3: TGTGCCAGCAGGACGCAAATGCTACAGCAAAGAAAAAACATTCAGTACTTC.

The V call is TRBV7-3, the J call TRBJ2-3, with 9 nucleotides matching TRBD2. The ends lost 5 bases at V and 4 bases at J; junction bases unmatched: 4. CDR3 size: 14 residues. Germline assignment: CDR1 SGHTA and CDR2 FQGTGA. The CDR3 reads CASSGLAGPDTQYF. The CDR3 DNA reads TGTGCCAGCAGCGGGCTAGCGGGACCAGATACGCAGTATTTT. Full variable domain (outside the CDR3, taken from reference TRBV7-3 and TRBJ2-3): GAGVSQTPSNKVTEKGKYVELRCDPISGHTALYWYRQSLGQGPEFLIYFQGTGAADDSGLPNDRFFAVRPEGSVSTLKIQRTERGDSAVYLCASSGLAGPDTQYFGPGTRLTVL.

This sequence joins TRBV28 and TRBJ2-7, with TRBD2 matching 13 bases. With 7 bases clipped from V and 1 base from J, the junction kept 10 bases outside the gene matches. The germline V gene has CDR1 MDHEN and CDR2 SYDVKM. The CDR3 has 17 residues. The DNA of the CDR3 is TGTGCCAGCACCCCGGGACTAGCGGGAATTTCATCCTACGAGCAGTACTTC. This encodes CASTPGLAGISSYEQYF.

The chain employs TRBV7-9 and TRBJ1-5, with 8 bases fitting TRBD1. Germline assignment: CDR1 SEHNR and CDR2 FQNEAQ (reference sequence). After removal of 5 bases from V and 4 bases from J, the junction contained 4 bases not matched to a gene. This CDR3 is built from 14 residues. The CDR3 DNA sequence: TGTGCCAGCAGCAAAACAGGGGGTAATCAGCCCCAGCATTTT. Translating gives CASSKTGGNQPQHF.

The chain has TRBV6-5 and TRBJ2-1, with D possibly being TRBD2 (5 bases). Looked up from germline, CDR1 is MNHEY and CDR2 is SVGAGI. The length of the CDR3 is 14 residues. Deletions cut 2 bases from V and 6 bases from J, with 11 bases between. In nucleotides, the CDR3 is TGTGCCAGCAGTTACCCGGGAAATCGCAATGAGCAGTTCTTC. It translates to CASSYPGNRNEQFF.

The V gene is TRBV5-1, the J gene TRBJ1-3; TRBD1 matches 7 bases. Germline V gene sequence: CDR1 SGHRS, CDR2 YFSETQ. Germline trimming cut 4 bases from V and 2 bases from J; bases unmatched to any gene: 9. This CDR3 contains 16 residues. The CDR3 spells CASSPGTGTAGNTIYF. As DNA, the CDR3 is TGCGCCAGCAGCCCGGGGACCGGGACAGCTGGAAACACCATATATTTT.